This TCR beta chain was captured by sequencing in a study of cytomegalovirus exposure and HLA in healthy donors. Across the whole study: From donors who were HLA-typed, an early data release held 80 million to 95 million unique TCRs.

Concerning this clone itself: Its antigen is currently unknown.

Overall study findings and caveats: Segments of the TCR beta V type were, in most cases, productive about 87% or about 30% of the time in an earlier analysis. Sequences of the TCR beta chain were said to predict the HLA-A and HLA-B alleles of most subjects accurately.

Amplification used 60 Vbeta primers and 13 Jbeta primers. Profiled with immunoSEQ multiplex PCR; TCRdb holds only in-frame clones, not every one. Of about 100,000 clones in the sample, around 80% were seen once. This CDR3 has 15 residues. V lost 2 bases to trimming and J lost 5 bases; unmatched junction nucleotides: 8. Looked up from germline, CDR1 is MNHNS and CDR2 is SASEGT. V usage is TRBV6-1 and J usage is TRBJ2-5, with 7 bases identical to TRBD2. Sequencing used PBMCs. This sequence originates from a woman in her forties in good health and CMV-seronegative. CDR3: CASSEYAGDVETQYF. DNA of the CDR3: TGTGCCAGCAGTGAATATGCGGGAGACGTGGAGACCCAGTACTTC.